These 7 T cell receptor beta chains came from one sample sequenced in a study of response to subunit inactivated influenza vaccine. Using its own MiXCR run on the RT-PCR reads, TCRdb lists one record per CDR3 protein. Altogether roughly 710,000 distinct CDR3 sequences are present, 12% to 15% being singletons, with the ten largest covering roughly 7.2%. The source was PBMCs from blood, collected about 14 days before vaccination. These receptor sequences come from a man between 45 and 60 years old who received an inactivated influenza vaccine.

This clonotype was counted a few times. The chain employs TRBV9 and TRBJ2-7; possibly TRBD1 for D (6 bases). CDR3 length: 15 residues. Per the germline V gene, CDR1 is SGDLS and CDR2 is YYNGEE. The ends were cut back, 0 bases at V and 3 bases at J, with 13 bases in the middle. The DNA of the CDR3 is TGTGCCAGCAGCGTAGGGTCTTTGACAGGCTACGAGCAGTACTTC. Amino acid sequence: CASSVGSLTGYEQYF.

This clonotype was seen more than once but under ten times. The chain is built from TRBV5-6 and TRBJ2-2, with a possible D match to TRBD1 (6 bases). Germline V gene sequence: CDR1 SGHDT, CDR2 YYEEEE. The CDR3 contains 14 residues. The V end was cut by 3 bases, the J end by 10 bases, with 16 bases between. The CDR3 sequence: CASSSSTTGLELFF. The DNA of the CDR3 is TGTGCCAGCAGCTCGTCTACTACAGGGCTGGAGCTGTTTTTT.

This clonotype was seen many times. J is TRBJ1-2 and V is TRBV4-3, with D perhaps matching TRBD1 (6 bases). The length of the CDR3 is 15 residues. The V and J ends lost 1 base and 0 bases respectively, with 9 bases between them. The germline V gene encodes CDR1 LGHNA and CDR2 YSLEER. The CDR3 is CASSQGTASNYGYTF. In nucleotides, the CDR3 is TGCGCCAGCAGCCAAGGGACAGCCTCTAACTATGGCTACACCTTC.

This clonotype was observed a few times. V and J are TRBV10-3 and TRBJ1-2; D remains ambiguous. CDR1 and CDR2 (germline): ENHRY, SYGVKD. V shed 7 bases and J shed 6 bases, with 18 bases lying between them. The CDR3 totals 14 residues. CDR3 amino acids: CAITAGFDTDGYTF. DNA for the CDR3: TGTGCCATCACCGCAGGTTTTGATACGGATGGCTACACCTTC.

This clonotype has only a few counts. The chain combines TRBV2 with TRBJ2-3, with 7 bases that match TRBD2. The ends lost 3 bases at V and 4 bases at J; junction bases unmatched: 10. There are 16 residues in the CDR3. Germline values: CDR1 SNHLY, CDR2 FYNNEI. This CDR3 reads CASSEGGAIVADTQYF. In DNA, the CDR3 is TGTGCCAGCAGTGAGGGAGGGGCGATAGTCGCAGATACGCAGTATTTT.

The table lists this clonotype with a few counts. For the CDR3, the DNA is TGTGCCAGCAGTTGGGGGGCAGATACGCAGTATTTT. Translating gives CASSWGADTQYF. V is TRBV28 and J is TRBJ2-3, with D perhaps TRBD2 (6 bases). The V and J ends lost 4 bases and 4 bases respectively, with 6 bases between them. Germline V CDR1 and CDR2: MDHEN, SYDVKM. This CDR3 spans 12 amino acids.

This clonotype was seen a single time. The gene calls are TRBV29-1 and TRBJ2-5; no definite D call. The CDR3 is made up of 13 amino acids. Trimming left V 1 base short and J 5 bases short, with 11 bases between. Germline V gene data show CDR1 as SQVTM and CDR2 as ANQGSEA. The CDR3 here is CSVEGISRETQYF. The CDR3 nucleotides read TGCAGCGTTGAAGGTATCTCGAGGGAGACCCAGTACTTC. Together with reference TRBV29-1 and TRBJ2-5, the CDR3 gives the full variable domain: SAVISQKPSRDICQRGTSLTIQCQVDSQVTMMFWYRQQPGQSLTLIATANQGSEATYESGFVIDKFPISRPNLTFSTLTVSNMSPEDSSIYLCSVEGISRETQYFGPGTRLLVL.